Listed here are 32 T cell receptor beta chains from one sample, sequenced in a study of shared clonotypes between healthy human individuals. Sequencing was performed with immunoSEQ multiplex PCR; in TCRdb, only in-frame clones are kept and a portion is missing. The sample contains 450,000 to 500,000 clones, 81% of which appear only once. Sequenced input: PBMCs. The receptors originated from a woman aged 40-49 years in good health. Some clones in this sample may be carry-over from other donors' samples.

Concerning this clone itself: This likely stems from a read error, as it lies one base from a far larger clone. The V and J genes are TRBV2 and TRBJ2-5; D is unresolved. TRBJ2-7 explains the end of the DNA better; the J call may be wrong. The germline gives CDR1 SNHLY, CDR2 FYNNEI. The CDR3 spans 13 residues. In DNA form, the CDR3 reads TGTGCCAGCAAATTGGGCCCAGCCCACGAGCAGTACTTC. Its protein is CASKLGPAHEQYF.

J is TRBJ2-7 and V is TRBV29-1; TRBD2 matches at 7 bases. Germline CDR1 reads SQVTM; CDR2 reads ANQGSEA. J was trimmed by 1 base and V by 7 bases; bases with no gene match: 4. This CDR3 spans 12 amino acids. The CDR3 nucleotides are TGCAGCGGTGCGGGAGATTCCTACGAGCAGTACTTC. Protein sequence: CSGAGDSYEQYF.

This rearrangement joins TRBV30 to TRBJ2-5; D ambiguous. The CDR3 length is 13 residues. In germline, CDR1 is GTSNPN, CDR2 SVGIG (reference sequence). Trimming took off 8 bases at V and 5 bases at J, with 18 bases between the two ends. CDR3 loop: CAGLGRASETQYF. CDR3 coding DNA: TGTGCCGGTCTCGGACGGGCAAGTGAGACCCAGTACTTC.

Concerning this clone itself: A far larger clone is only one base removed, so a read error is likely. The chain carries TRBV10-3 and TRBJ2-7, with TRBD1 identical over 10 bases. The CDR3 extends over 14 amino acids. Germline V lookup: CDR1 ENHRY, CDR2 SYGVKD. V was clipped by 10 bases and J by 4 bases; unmatched bases: 10. The CDR3: CATKGGQGLYEQYF. CDR3 nucleotides: TGTGCCACCAAAGGGGGACAGGGGTTGTACGAGCAGTACTTC.

The CDR3 nucleotides are TGTGCCAGCAGCTTAACCCGGGGCTCTGGAAACACCATATATTTT. Translated: CASSLTRGSGNTIYF. The rearrangement uses TRBV7-8 and TRBJ1-3; D call uncertain. The CDR3 length is 15 residues. Between the trimmed V and J ends, which lost 2 bases and 0 bases, there was a span of 8 bases. Germline V gives CDR1 SGHVS, CDR2 FQNEAQ.

The chain employs TRBV20-1 and TRBJ2-7; D may be TRBD2 (5 bases). Germline lookup yields CDR1 DFQATT and CDR2 SNEGSKA (reference sequence). CDR3 length equals 11 residues. CDR3: CRKYTSYEQYF. In nucleotides, the CDR3 is TGCAGAAAATACACTAGTTACGAGCAGTACTTC.

The chain couples TRBV15 to TRBJ2-1, with 10 bases fitting TRBD2. Germline values: CDR1 LNHNV, CDR2 YYDKDF (reference sequence). The J segment lost 0 bases and the V segment lost 2 bases, leaving 1 base of the junction unmatched. The CDR3 runs 16 residues. CDR3 nucleotide sequence: TGTGCCACCAGCAGACGGACTAGCGGCTCCTACAATGAGCAGTTCTTC. Translation gives CATSRRTSGSYNEQFF.

The chain has TRBV2 and TRBJ2-1, with unresolved D. Germline V gives CDR1 SNHLY, CDR2 FYNNEI. The V end lost 2 bases, the J end lost 8 bases, and 13 bases lay between the germline ends. This CDR3 has 14 residues. This CDR3 reads CASSELAQSDEQFF. The CDR3 nucleotides read TGTGCCAGCAGTGAACTCGCACAAAGCGATGAGCAGTTCTTC.

This chain connects TRBV28 to TRBJ2-7; D not resolved. This CDR3 region has 12 residues. CDR1 and CDR2 from the germline V gene are MDHEN and SYDVKM. V was shortened by 2 bases and J by 7 bases, with 9 bases between the two germline ends. The CDR3 reads CASSLAIGEQYF. DNA for the CDR3: TGTGCCAGCAGTTTAGCGATTGGGGAGCAGTACTTC.

The CDR3 region has the DNA TGTGCCAGCAGCTTGTTAGCGGGTCGAGGGACCCAGTACTTC. This codes for CASSLLAGRGTQYF. This chain joins TRBV5-6 and TRBJ2-5; 7 bases are a match to TRBD2. Germline values: CDR1 SGHDT, CDR2 YYEEEE. The CDR3 length is 14 residues. V dropped 1 base and J dropped 7; count of bases not matched to a gene: 7.

This chain links TRBV12-5 with TRBJ1-5; no clear D gene. Deletions cut 0 bases from V and 9 bases from J, with 15 bases between. Germline-derived CDR1 and CDR2 are LGHNT and FRNRAP. The length of the CDR3 is 15 residues. The CDR3 region is CASGLVHRARWPQHF. CDR3 DNA sequence: TGTGCTAGTGGTTTGGTACATAGAGCAAGGTGGCCCCAGCATTTT.

This chain connects TRBV19 to TRBJ1-1; D gene unclear. V lost 11 bases to trimming and J lost 5 bases, with 15 bases between them. Germline CDR1 and CDR2: LNHDA and SQIVND (reference sequence). The CDR3 runs to 12 residues. CDR3 DNA: TGTGCCTCCACCAAGGACGGGACTGAAGCTTTCTTT. Its protein product is CASTKDGTEAFF. Together with reference TRBV19 and TRBJ1-1, the CDR3 gives the full variable domain: DGGITQSPKYLFRKEGQNVTLSCEQNLNHDAMYWYRQDPGQGLRLIYYSQIVNDFQKGDIAEGYSVSREKKESFPLTVTSAQKNPTAFYLCASTKDGTEAFFGQGTRLTVV.

This chain links TRBV6-1 with TRBJ2-3, with 13 bases lining up with TRBD2. The CDR3 length is 17 residues. CDR1 MNHNS and CDR2 SASEGT come from the germline V gene. Trimming took 2 bases from V and 4 from J; bases not matched to a gene: 6. CDR3 nucleotides: TGTGCCAGCAGTGAAAAAACTAGCGGGAGGGGGGCAGATACGCAGTATTTT. Residues: CASSEKTSGRGADTQYF.

J is TRBJ2-3 and V is TRBV10-1; D is possibly TRBD2 (5 bases). This CDR3 has 13 amino acids. Trimming stripped 6 bases from V and 2 bases from J, with 9 bases between. Looked up from germline, CDR1 is WNHNN and CDR2 is SYGVQD (reference sequence). CDR3 sequence (DNA): TGCGCCAGCAGAAAGCGGAACACAGATACGCAGTATTTT. It codes for CASRKRNTDTQYF.

V usage is TRBV5-1 and J usage is TRBJ2-7, with TRBD2 matching 8 bases. J lost 5 bases, V lost 4 bases, and 17 bases had no gene match. Germline CDR1 and CDR2: SGHRS and YFSETQ. The CDR3 is made up of 17 amino acids. CDR3 loop: CASSTGVAGNWTDEQYF. CDR3 coding DNA: TGCGCCAGCAGCACCGGGGTAGCGGGAAACTGGACCGACGAGCAGTACTTC.

In regard to this clone: This may be a read error, as it is one base from a much larger clone. V is TRBV11-2 and J is TRBJ1-1, with a possible D match to TRBD1 (5 bases). The CDR3 runs 14 residues. Per the germline V gene, CDR1 is SGHAT and CDR2 is FQNNGV. V lost 5 bases and J 5 bases, leaving 15 bases between the germline ends. CDR3 nucleotide sequence: TGTGCCAGCAGCGTCGACTCTTGGGGGACTGAAGCTTTCTTT. Translating it yields CASSVDSWGTEAFF. Full variable domain (missing parts from reference TRBV11-2 and TRBJ1-1): EAGVAQSPRYKIIEKRQSVAFWCNPISGHATLYWYQQILGQGPKLLIQFQNNGVVDDSQLPKDRFSAERLKGVDSTLKIQPAKLEDSAVYLCASSVDSWGTEAFFGQGTRLTVV.

This clone was observed once. A far larger clone is one base from this, pointing to a likely read error. Other DNA sequences in this specimen translate into the identical CDR3. The rearrangement uses TRBV27 and TRBJ1-2; 7 positions match TRBD1. The V gene's germline CDR1 is MNHEY and CDR2 SMNVEV (reference sequence). The CDR3 runs to 13 residues. The CDR3 DNA reads TGTGCCAGTAGTTTATCAGGGGGTCGTGGCTACACCTTC. Protein sequence: CASSLSGGRGYTF.

Concerning this clone itself: This likely traces to a read error, being one base from a far larger clone. The J gene is TRBJ2-1, the V gene TRBV5-4, with 16 bases identical to TRBD2. The CDR3 is 19 amino acids. Per germline, CDR1 SGHNT and CDR2 YYREEE (reference sequence). The CDR3 here is CAGSLAVGTSGRGRVEQFF. DNA for the CDR3: TGTGCCGGCAGCTTGGCCGTGGGGACTAGCGGGAGGGGCAGGGTTGAGCAGTTCTTC.

The genes are TRBV27 and TRBJ2-5; perhaps TRBD2 as D (5 bases). The CDR3 is made up of 15 amino acids. Trimming shortened V by 5 bases and J by 3 bases, and 16 bases separated the two germline ends. CDR1 and CDR2 from the germline V gene are MNHEY and SMNVEV (reference sequence). CDR3 region: CASSLTGLPKETQYF. For the CDR3, the DNA is TGTGCCAGCAGTCTAACGGGATTACCAAAAGAGACCCAGTACTTC.

The rearrangement joins TRBV28 to TRBJ2-2; 9 nucleotides agree with TRBD2. Germline V gene lookup returns CDR1 MDHEN and CDR2 SYDVKM. The CDR3 length is 16 residues. V shed 8 bases, J shed 2 bases, and the junction held 9 bases outside the gene matches. CDR3 sequence reads: CASRLAGVRNTGELFF. The CDR3 DNA sequence: TGTGCCAGCCGATTAGCGGGAGTTCGTAACACCGGGGAGCTGTTTTTT.

The CDR3 DNA follows: TGCGCCAGCAGCCAAGGTGGCCACGGCACAGATACGCAGTATTTT. Its protein product is CASSQGGHGTDTQYF. The chain employs TRBV4-3 and TRBJ2-3; D gene ambiguous. Germline V gives CDR1 LGHNA, CDR2 YSLEER. V was clipped by 1 base and J by 1 base, with 9 bases between them. This CDR3 spans 15 amino acids.

On this clone: The likely explanation is a read error, given a far larger clone one base away. The chain couples TRBV5-6 to TRBJ1-4; tentative D call: TRBD1 (6 bases). CDR1 is SGHDT and CDR2 is YYEEEE in the germline V gene. This CDR3 has 14 residues. The CDR3, as DNA: TGTACCAGCAGCCCACAGGGAGTAGGGGAAAAACTGTTTTTT. This sequence encodes CTSSPQGVGEKLFF.

The chain uses TRBV5-1 and TRBJ2-5; 11 bases are shared with TRBD1. CDR1 and CDR2 from the germline V gene are SGHRS and YFSETQ. After removal of 3 bases from V and 4 bases from J, the junction contained 8 bases not matched to a gene. The CDR3 runs 16 residues. The CDR3 reads CASSWGTGGRAETQYF. The CDR3 coding sequence is TGCGCCAGCAGCTGGGGGACAGGGGGACGGGCAGAGACCCAGTACTTC.

The chain joins TRBV5-6 to TRBJ2-7, with D tentatively TRBD1 (7 bases). Germline values: CDR1 SGHDT, CDR2 YYEEEE. V shed 3 bases and J shed 3 bases, with 10 bases lying between them. This CDR3 is 13 amino acids long. The CDR3: CASSWRDSYEQYF. The CDR3 DNA sequence: TGTGCCAGCAGCTGGAGGGACAGCTACGAGCAGTACTTC. Drawing the rest from reference TRBV5-6 and TRBJ2-7, the complete variable domain is DAGVTQSPTHLIKTRGQQVTLRCSPKSGHDTVSWYQQALGQGPQFIFQYYEEEERQRGNFPDRFSGHQFPNYSSELNVNALLLGDSALYLCASSWRDSYEQYFGPGTRLTVT.

The chain links TRBV5-4 to TRBJ2-2; D possibly corresponds to TRBD2 (6 bases). The CDR3 extends over 15 amino acids. The V end was cut by 10 bases, the J end by 2 bases, with 18 bases between. Germline V gene data show CDR1 as SGHNT and CDR2 as YYREEE (reference sequence). Here the CDR3 reads CASGGVAANTGELFF. The CDR3, as DNA: TGTGCCTCCGGGGGAGTAGCGGCCAACACCGGGGAGCTGTTTTTT.

This clone was picked up a small number of times. The V call is TRBV6-1, the J call TRBJ2-6, with D maybe TRBD2 (5 bases). Germline CDR1 is MNHNS and CDR2 is SASEGT. The CDR3 runs to 16 residues. The V end was cut by 1 base, the J end by 0 bases, with 7 bases between. CDR3 sequence: CASSEEAGSGANVLTF. CDR3 nucleotide sequence: TGTGCCAGCAGTGAAGAGGCGGGCTCTGGGGCCAACGTCCTGACTTTC.

Comments on this clone: A far more abundant clone sits one base away, making this likely a read error. The chain joins TRBV7-8 to TRBJ2-5, with 7 bases that match TRBD1. Germline CDR1 is SGHVS and CDR2 is FQNEAQ. The CDR3 sequence is 14 residues long. Trimming removed 5 bases from V and 2 bases from J; junction bases left unmatched: 5. CDR3 in amino acids: CASSLTGNQETQYF. CDR3 sequence (DNA): TGTGCCAGCAGCCTGACAGGGAATCAAGAGACCCAGTACTTC.

This chain joins TRBV5-1 and TRBJ2-7; D may be TRBD1 (5 bases). This CDR3 is built from 16 residues. V lost 2 bases to trimming and J lost 1 base, with 16 bases between them. Germline-derived CDR1 and CDR2 are SGHRS and YFSETQ. The CDR3 is CASSFLIGAVSYEQYF. The CDR3 nucleotides are TGCGCCAGCAGCTTCCTCATTGGGGCAGTTTCCTACGAGCAGTACTTC.

The V and J genes are TRBV6-4 and TRBJ2-1; D gene uncertain. CDR1 is MRHNA, CDR2 SNTAGT, per germline. The CDR3 has 16 amino acids. V gave up 0 bases and J gave up 3 bases, with 12 bases separating them. In DNA, the CDR3 is TGTGCCAGCAGTGACTCGGGTTCGCACAACTACAATGAGCAGTTCTTC. It encodes CASSDSGSHNYNEQFF.

The chain links TRBV19 to TRBJ1-3; D gene ambiguous. This CDR3 comprises 14 residues. Germline lookup yields CDR1 LNHDA and CDR2 SQIVND (reference sequence). Trimming stripped 2 bases from V and 0 bases from J, with 5 bases between. The CDR3 sequence is CASSIRISGNTIYF. CDR3 in DNA: TGTGCCAGTAGTATACGGATCTCTGGAAACACCATATATTTT.

On this clone itself: This is likely an artifact of a read error, given a far larger clone one base away. Distinct nucleotide sequences in the sample also encode this CDR3. The chain carries TRBV7-9 and TRBJ2-7, with 9 positions matching TRBD1. Germline V gives CDR1 SEHNR, CDR2 FQNEAQ (reference sequence). The CDR3 contains 14 residues. Here the CDR3 reads CASSRTGDFYEQYF. CDR3 nucleotides: TGCGCCAGCAGCCGGACAGGGGATTTCTACGAGCAGTACTTC.

V usage is TRBV5-4 and J usage is TRBJ2-4, with D possibly being TRBD1 (7 bases). CDR3 length: 17 amino acids. Deletions cut 4 bases from V and 0 bases from J, with 17 bases between. Germline-derived CDR1 and CDR2 are SGHNT and YYREEE (reference sequence). CDR3 residues: CASSTARGALAKNIQYF. The CDR3 nucleotides read TGTGCCAGCAGCACTGCCAGGGGGGCTTTAGCCAAAAACATTCAGTACTTC. Full variable domain (rest looked up from reference TRBV5-4 and TRBJ2-4): ETGVTQSPTHLIKTRGQQVTLRCSSQSGHNTVSWYQQALGQGPQFIFQYYREEENGRGNFPPRFSGLQFPNYSSELNVNALELDDSALYLCASSTARGALAKNIQYFGAGTRLSVL.